The 16 T cell receptor beta chains presented below share a single source sample, sequenced in a study of Ad26.COV2.S vaccination and SARS-CoV-2 variants. Data came from immunoSEQ multiplex PCR; TCRdb stores just in-frame clones and leaves some out. The sample lists around 450,000 clones; 88% were seen once. Treatment noted: some 20 received Ad26.COV2.S at low or high dose, single or two shots; 5 received placebo; per-sample allocation not given. Day 63 following the first vaccine or placebo injection was when the samples were taken. Here the sequenced sample was peripheral blood, taken in a trial of Ad26.COV2.S vaccine versus placebo. All receptors derive from a person aged 18-65 years who received the Ad26.COV2.S COVID-19 vaccine or a placebo.

This rearrangement joins TRBV6-2 or TRBV6-3 to TRBJ2-1; a possible D gene is TRBD2 (6 bases). The CDR3 loop spans 17 amino acids. Germline CDR1 reads MNHEY; CDR2 reads SVGEGT. The V end lost 5 bases, the J end lost 6 bases, and 23 bases lay between the germline ends. The DNA of the CDR3 is TGTGCCAGCAGTGCCTCCCACAGGTCGCAGGAGGGCAATGAGCAGTTCTTC. It encodes CASSASHRSQEGNEQFF.

The genes are TRBV10-3 and TRBJ1-5; D unresolved. V gave up 0 bases and J gave up 4 bases, with 10 bases separating them. This CDR3 is built from 15 residues. From germline, CDR1 is ENHRY and CDR2 SYGVKD. The CDR3 nucleotides read TGTGCCATCAGTGAGTCTAAGGCGGTGAATCAGCCCCAGCATTTT. Its protein product is CAISESKAVNQPQHF.

J is TRBJ2-4 and V is TRBV11-2, with D possibly being TRBD1 or TRBD2 (5 bases each). CDR3 length: 17 residues. The V gene's germline CDR1 is SGHAT and CDR2 FQNNGV. V dropped 5 bases and J dropped 0 bases, with 17 bases sitting between them. In nucleotides, the CDR3 is TGTGCCAGCAGCCCCGGTAAGGGGACCCTAGCCAAAAACATTCAGTACTTC. Amino acid sequence: CASSPGKGTLAKNIQYF.

This chain links TRBV29-1 with TRBJ2-2; 9 positions agree with TRBD1. The junction had 3 bases not matched to a gene; V was cut back by 7 bases and J by 3 bases. Germline V gives CDR1 SQVTM, CDR2 ANQGSEA. The CDR3 is 13 residues long. The CDR3 sequence: CSATGGHTGELFF. CDR3 DNA: TGCAGCGCTACAGGGGGCCACACCGGGGAGCTGTTTTTT.

The chain couples TRBV9 to TRBJ2-2, with TRBD1 identical over 9 bases. The CDR3 spans 16 residues. The V and J ends lost 3 bases and 2 bases, in that order; junction bases with no gene match: 5. Germline-derived CDR1 and CDR2 are SGDLS and YYNGEE. CDR3 residues: CASSALQGANTGELFF. CDR3 nucleotide sequence: TGTGCCAGCAGCGCCTTACAGGGGGCAAACACCGGGGAGCTGTTTTTT.

The chain uses TRBV6-5 and TRBJ2-1, with 8 nucleotides matching TRBD1. Germline CDR1 and CDR2: MNHEY and SVGAGI. J was trimmed by 8 bases and V by 8 bases; bases with no gene match: 8. CDR3 length equals 13 residues. The CDR3: CASGIDRGDEQFF. The CDR3 DNA is TGTGCCAGCGGAATCGACAGGGGCGATGAGCAGTTCTTC.

This clone is medium-sized within its sample. The CDR3 here is CASSFRTGARETQYF. As DNA, the CDR3 is TGTGCCAGCAGCTTTCGTACAGGGGCCCGGGAGACCCAGTACTTC. The V and J genes are TRBV5-5 and TRBJ2-5, with 7 bases that match TRBD1. CDR1 and CDR2 (germline): SGHKS, YYEKEE (reference sequence). This CDR3 has 15 amino acids. Trimming at V came to 2 bases and at J to 5 bases, leaving 9 bases not matched to a gene.

The chain combines TRBV30 with TRBJ1-2; unclear D gene. V was clipped by 7 bases and J by 8 bases, with 17 bases between them. The germline CDR1 and CDR2 sequences are GTSNPN and SVGIG (reference sequence). The CDR3 runs to 12 residues. In nucleotides, the CDR3 is TGTGCCTATAGCATGCGTGCGGGGGGCTACACCTTC. It encodes CAYSMRAGGYTF.

CDR3: CASARLQGDNSPLHF. CDR3 coding DNA: TGTGCTAGTGCCCGGCTACAGGGAGATAATTCACCCCTCCACTTT. The chain employs TRBV12-5 and TRBJ1-6; tentative D call: TRBD1 (6 bases). CDR3 length: 15 amino acids. V shed 7 bases and J shed 5 bases, with 15 bases lying between them. Germline V CDR1 and CDR2: LGHNT, FRNRAP.

The gene calls are TRBV7-2 and TRBJ2-5; 9 nucleotides line up with TRBD1. V shed 4 bases, J shed 4 bases, and the junction held 4 bases outside the gene matches. The CDR3 totals 14 residues. The germline V gene has CDR1 SGHTA and CDR2 FQGNSA. The CDR3 DNA follows: TGTGCCAGCAGCTGGGGACAGGGATCAGAGACCCAGTACTTC. It codes for CASSWGQGSETQYF.

The rearrangement joins TRBV30 to TRBJ2-5; D is undetermined. Germline CDR1 reads GTSNPN; CDR2 reads SVGIG (reference sequence). With 2 bases removed from V and 3 bases from J, the gap between germline ends came to 7 bases. CDR3 length: 12 amino acids. CDR3 coding DNA: TGTGCCTGGAGTCGCCGCGAAGAGACCCAGTACTTC. Translating it yields CAWSRREETQYF.

The chain uses TRBV15 and TRBJ1-6; no definite D call. The germline gives CDR1 LNHNV, CDR2 YYDKDF (reference sequence). The CDR3 is 15 amino acids. Between the trimmed V and J ends, which lost 0 bases and 6 bases, there was a span of 9 bases. The CDR3 spells CATSRDTSANSPLHF. The CDR3 coding sequence is TGTGCCACCAGCAGAGATACATCTGCTAATTCACCCCTCCACTTT.

This chain uses TRBV19 with TRBJ1-2; no definite D call. V was shortened by 5 bases and J by 8 bases, with 12 bases between the two germline ends. The germline CDR1 and CDR2 sequences are LNHDA and SQIVND (reference sequence). This CDR3 spans 12 amino acids. The CDR3 DNA is TGTGCCAGTAGTCCCCGGCAGTCCGGCTACACCTTC. Translating gives CASSPRQSGYTF.

The V and J genes are TRBV10-3 and TRBJ1-6; D is possibly TRBD1 (6 bases). Between the trimmed V and J ends, which lost 0 bases and 6 bases, there was a span of 9 bases. CDR1 and CDR2 (germline): ENHRY, SYGVKD. The CDR3 spans 15 residues. CDR3 in DNA: TGTGCCATCAGTGAGTCAGGGGGGCTTAATTCACCCCTCCACTTT. Its translation is CAISESGGLNSPLHF.

This clone was recorded only once. V gene TRBV30 combines with J gene TRBJ2-1, with 8 bases identical to TRBD1. J gave up 9 bases and V 7 bases, and 14 bases lay outside the gene matches. Germline V gene lookup returns CDR1 GTSNPN and CDR2 SVGIG (reference sequence). The CDR3 is 14 residues long. The CDR3 sequence is CASSQGAINGEQFF. The CDR3 DNA sequence: TGTGCCTCCTCTCAGGGGGCGATTAACGGTGAGCAGTTCTTC.

The V and J genes are TRBV6-1 and TRBJ2-7, with 9 positions matching TRBD2. The CDR3 sequence is 15 residues long. V dropped 2 bases and J dropped 5; count of bases not matched to a gene: 7. Germline V gene lookup returns CDR1 MNHNS and CDR2 SASEGT. CDR3 DNA: TGTGCCAGCAGTGAATCCGGCGGGGGGGCCGACGAGCAGTACTTC. Translated: CASSESGGGADEQYF.